This record concerns one T cell receptor (beta chain) sequence. Its specificity is unknown. CDR1 is ENHRY, CDR2 SYGVKD, per germline. The CDR3 covers 16 residues. V was shortened by 0 bases and J by 5 bases, with 11 bases between the two germline ends. Antigen-specific CD4+ T cells expanded by the ViraFEST assay with viral peptide pools were then sequenced. The culture ran for 10 days before CD4+ T cells were isolated. Vaccinated recipients, who were negative for nucleocapsid antibodies, had no history of SARS-CoV-2 infection. Culturing of a few million PBMC per well took place with around 10 IU/ml IL-2 and about 10 ug/ml peptides. These data are taken from a study of vaccination effects on CD4 cells after COVID-19. At the level of the study: Participants completed two doses of the BNT162b2 or mRNA-1273 vaccine. General study findings and limits: Researchers reported few convalescent patients and no early post-infection timepoints in the study. Infection-derived and vaccine-derived clones contracted markedly late after vaccination.

Repertoires were generated with immunoSEQ multiplex PCR, while TCRdb's copy carries only in-frame clones and drops some. Seen here are tens of thousands of clones, roughly 74% observed once, and the top ten hold just under 3%. This TCR was recovered from a human donor who received a COVID-19 vaccine. The specimen comprised CD4+ T cells from PBMCs cultured with HCoV-NL63 spike peptides, sampled before COVID-19 vaccination. This chain connects TRBV10-3 to TRBJ1-6; no clear D. Here the CDR3 DNA reads TGTGCCATCAGTGAGTCGATAGGACGTAATAATTCACCCCTCCACTTT. Encoded protein: CAISESIGRNNSPLHF.